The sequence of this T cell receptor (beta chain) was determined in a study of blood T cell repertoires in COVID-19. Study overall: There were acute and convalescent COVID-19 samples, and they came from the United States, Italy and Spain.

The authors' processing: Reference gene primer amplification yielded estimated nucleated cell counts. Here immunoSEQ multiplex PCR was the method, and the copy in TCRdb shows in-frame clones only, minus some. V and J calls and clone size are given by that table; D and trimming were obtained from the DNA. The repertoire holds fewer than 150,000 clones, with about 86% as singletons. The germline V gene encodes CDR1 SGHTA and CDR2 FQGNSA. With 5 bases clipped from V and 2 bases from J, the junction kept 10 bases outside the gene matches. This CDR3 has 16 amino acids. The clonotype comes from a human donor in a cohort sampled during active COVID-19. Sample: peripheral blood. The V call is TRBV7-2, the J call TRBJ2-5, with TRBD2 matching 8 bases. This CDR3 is CASSGGGAGVQETQYF. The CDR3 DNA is TGTGCCAGCAGCGGAGGAGGAGCGGGGGTACAAGAGACCCAGTACTTC.